The present T cell receptor beta chain was sequenced within a study of T cell repertoires in cytomegalovirus infection. Study details: Both recently identified HLA-C-restricted and well-studied HLA-B-restricted CMV epitopes were used in the study. Indications of both CMV infection and matching HLA type were provided by public TCR beta signatures.

This clonotype has a handful of counts. Its antigen is unidentified. Germline V gene sequence: CDR1 SEHNR, CDR2 FQNEAQ (reference sequence). This CDR3 spans 14 amino acids. The V end was cut by 5 bases, the J end by 2 bases, with 11 bases between. General observations from the study: HLA-C-restricted CMV clonotypes gave the most frequent clonotype in two of eight donors.

One entry per CDR3 protein, called by TCRdb with MiXCR from the reads. Among fewer than 950,000 distinct CDR3 sequences listed, approximately 32% were seen once. This rearrangement joins TRBV7-9 to TRBJ2-3; D ambiguous. This TCR was sampled from a human donor in good health (CMV status not recorded). Some clones in this sample may be carry-over from other donors' samples. Sequencing was performed on cultured CD8+ T cells from PBMCs, taken from culture after CMV antigen stimulation. CDR3 DNA: TGTGCCAGCAGCGGCAGCCTCTACACAGATACGCAGTATTTT. Translated: CASSGSLYTDTQYF.